The 29 T cell receptor beta chains listed next were all sequenced from one sample in a study of response to subunit inactivated influenza vaccine. TCRdb reanalysed the RT-PCR reads using MiXCR and keeps one entry per CDR3 protein. The table shows around 710,000 distinct CDR3 sequences, with around 14% occurring only once. Here the sequenced sample was PBMCs from blood, taken 14 to 15 days before vaccination. Source of these receptors: a man between 45 and 60 years old who received an inactivated influenza vaccine.

A few counts support this clonotype. The rearrangement links TRBV24-1 to TRBJ2-1, with TRBD2 matching over 8 bases. This CDR3 has 14 residues. The germline gives CDR1 KGHDR, CDR2 SFDVKD. V shed 5 bases and J 2 bases; nucleotides not matched to a gene: 1. CDR3 sequence: CATSGLATYNEQFF. DNA of the CDR3: TGTGCCACCAGTGGACTAGCGACCTACAATGAGCAGTTCTTC.

Comments on this clonotype: A read error may account for a junction end that differs from germline. The V gene is TRBV6-1, the J gene TRBJ2-7; D uncertain. This CDR3 spans 12 amino acids. Per the germline V gene, CDR1 is MNHNS and CDR2 is SASEGT. CDR3 loop: CASREDGLEQYF. The CDR3 nucleotides are TGTGCCAGCAGAGAAGACGGATTGGAGCAGTACTTC.

Ten or more counts support this clonotype. The gene calls are TRBV20-1 and TRBJ2-3, with D possibly being TRBD2 (5 bases). The V gene lost 1 base and the J gene lost 4 bases, with 12 bases spanning the gap. CDR3 length equals 14 residues. The germline CDR1 and CDR2 sequences are DFQATT and SNEGSKA (reference sequence). The CDR3 here is CSARGGQRADTQYF. The CDR3 bases are TGCAGTGCTAGAGGAGGGCAGAGAGCAGATACGCAGTATTTT.

The chain employs TRBV29-1 and TRBJ2-5; 9 positions agree with TRBD2. Unmatched junction bases numbered 5, after V lost 7 bases and J lost 5 bases. The germline V gene encodes CDR1 SQVTM and CDR2 ANQGSEA. The CDR3 contains 12 residues. The CDR3 region is CSETSGSETQYF. The CDR3 coding sequence is TGCAGCGAGACTAGCGGTTCGGAGACCCAGTACTTC. The variable domain in full, completed from reference TRBV29-1 and TRBJ2-5, reads SAVISQKPSRDICQRGTSLTIQCQVDSQVTMMFWYRQQPGQSLTLIATANQGSEATYESGFVIDKFPISRPNLTFSTLTVSNMSPEDSSIYLCSETSGSETQYFGPGTRLLVL.

This chain links TRBV3-1 with TRBJ2-5, with D tentatively TRBD1 or TRBD2 (5 bases each). Trimming removed 8 bases at V and 3 bases at J, with 19 bases between. This CDR3 is built from 15 residues. In germline, CDR1 is LGHDT, CDR2 YNNKEL (reference sequence). CDR3 in amino acids: CASSWGSGRKETQYF. The CDR3 DNA reads as TGTGCCAGCTCTTGGGGGTCGGGCAGAAAAGAGACCCAGTACTTC.

The rearrangement links TRBV20-1 to TRBJ2-6; D remains ambiguous. This CDR3 region has 16 residues. V was cut by 0 bases and J by 0 bases, with 9 bases left in between. Germline V lookup: CDR1 DFQATT, CDR2 SNEGSKA (reference sequence). CDR3 sequence: CSARDAGHSGANVLTF. As DNA, the CDR3 is TGCAGTGCTAGAGATGCCGGGCACTCTGGGGCCAACGTCCTGACTTTC.

At least ten counts were recorded for this clonotype. V usage is TRBV28 and J usage is TRBJ1-5; perhaps TRBD1 as D (5 bases). Germline V gene sequence: CDR1 MDHEN, CDR2 SYDVKM. The CDR3 has 14 amino acids. V lost 6 bases and J lost 3, with 12 bases in between. The CDR3 DNA sequence: TGTGCCAGCAGGTCGGGGCCGATCAATCAGCCCCAGCATTTT. Its translation is CASRSGPINQPQHF.

V and J are TRBV6-2 or TRBV6-3 and TRBJ2-4; tentatively, D is TRBD2 (5 bases). The germline V and J ends were trimmed by 5 bases and 6 bases, with 11 bases remaining between them. CDR3 length: 13 amino acids. Looked up from germline, CDR1 is MNHEY and CDR2 is SVGEGT. The CDR3 DNA follows: TGTGCCAGCAGTGAGCCGGGGTTAAACATTCAGTACTTC. Amino acids: CASSEPGLNIQYF.

The chain combines TRBV6-2 or TRBV6-3 with TRBJ2-3; a weak D match, TRBD1 (6 bases). Trimming took 6 bases from V and 4 from J, leaving 11 bases between them. This CDR3 contains 13 residues. CDR1 and CDR2 from the germline V gene are MNHEY and SVGEGT. The CDR3 region is CASRVTGSDTQYF. DNA for the CDR3: TGTGCCAGCAGGGTCACAGGGTCAGATACGCAGTATTTT.

Note on this clonotype: Compared with germline, one end of the junction differs, possibly owing to a read error. The chain recombines TRBV5-4 with TRBJ2-5, with TRBD1 matching 8 bases. The CDR3 length is 15 residues. In germline, CDR1 is SGHNT, CDR2 YYREEE (reference sequence). The CDR3: CASSVGTGDEESQYF. In DNA form, the CDR3 reads TGTGCCAGCAGCGTCGGGACAGGCGACGAAGAGTCCCAGTACTTC.

This clonotype was detected only a few times. J is TRBJ2-1 and V is TRBV27, with unresolved D. The CDR3 sequence is 15 residues long. Germline V CDR1 and CDR2: MNHEY, SMNVEV (reference sequence). The germline V and J ends were trimmed by 8 bases and 3 bases, with 17 bases remaining between them. CDR3 residues: CASAPSPNGYNEQFF. DNA of the CDR3: TGTGCCAGCGCACCTTCCCCAAACGGCTACAATGAGCAGTTCTTC.

The chain carries TRBV7-9 and TRBJ2-7, with TRBD2 identical over 14 bases. This CDR3 contains 15 residues. CDR1 and CDR2 (germline): SEHNR, FQNEAQ (reference sequence). V gave up 5 bases and J gave up 4 bases; unmatched junction bases: 4. The CDR3 DNA is TGTGCCAGCAGCGGGACTAGCGGGAGCTTGTACGAGCAGTACTTC. This sequence encodes CASSGTSGSLYEQYF.

This clonotype was observed a few times. V is TRBV5-1 and J is TRBJ2-2, with 9 bases identical to TRBD1. Germline V CDR1 and CDR2: SGHRS, YFSETQ. The CDR3 runs 15 residues. J was trimmed by 3 bases and V by 4 bases; bases with no gene match: 4. As DNA, the CDR3 is TGCGCCAGCAGCCAAGACAGGGGGTACACCGGGGAGCTGTTTTTT. This encodes CASSQDRGYTGELFF.

This clonotype showed up just a few times. This chain links TRBV10-3 with TRBJ1-1; D is uncertain. CDR3 length equals 14 residues. Germline CDR1 and CDR2: ENHRY and SYGVKD. Trimming shortened V by 6 bases and J by 5 bases, and 16 bases separated the two germline ends. The CDR3: CAISPGRVETEAFF. CDR3 sequence (DNA): TGTGCCATCAGCCCCGGAAGGGTCGAGACTGAAGCTTTCTTT.

The V and J genes are TRBV5-1 and TRBJ2-7; 7 positions agree with TRBD1. With V trimmed by 4 bases and J by 6 bases, 13 bases remained unmatched. Germline-derived CDR1 and CDR2 are SGHRS and YFSETQ. This CDR3 contains 15 residues. The CDR3, as DNA: TGCGCCAGCAGCCGTGAACAGGGGTCGATCTCCGAGCAGTACTTC. Protein sequence: CASSREQGSISEQYF.

Many counts were recorded for this clonotype. The J gene is TRBJ2-1, the V gene TRBV7-6, with 7 bases lining up with TRBD2. The CDR3 consists of 15 residues. Trimming cost V 5 bases and J 3 bases; bases outside gene matches: 7. Per the germline V gene, CDR1 is SGHVS and CDR2 is FNYEAQ. The CDR3 region is CASSLSGTNYNEQFF. The CDR3, as DNA: TGTGCCAGCAGCCTATCCGGGACTAACTACAATGAGCAGTTCTTC. Filled out from reference TRBV7-6 and TRBJ2-1, the complete variable domain reads GAGVSQSPRYKVTKRGQDVALRCDPISGHVSLYWYRQALGQGPEFLTYFNYEAQQDKSGLPNDRFSAERPEGSISTLTIQRTEQRDSAMYRCASSLSGTNYNEQFFGPGTRLTVL.

This clonotype was counted many times. This chain connects TRBV7-9 to TRBJ2-1; 9 positions match TRBD1. V lost 5 bases to trimming and J lost 4 bases; unmatched junction nucleotides: 12. CDR1 is SEHNR, CDR2 FQNEAQ, per germline (reference sequence). The CDR3 spans 17 residues. The CDR3 spells CASSQSLGQGKYNEQFF. The CDR3 region has the DNA TGTGCCAGCAGCCAAAGCTTGGGACAGGGAAAATACAATGAGCAGTTCTTC.

The chain links TRBV30 to TRBJ2-3; TRBD2 matches at 7 bases. Germline lookup yields CDR1 GTSNPN and CDR2 SVGIG (reference sequence). The V and J ends lost 6 bases and 7 bases, in that order; junction bases with no gene match: 10. The CDR3 length is 13 residues. The DNA of the CDR3 is TGTGCCTGTACCAAGCGGGGAGAATATACGCAGTATTTT. Its protein is CACTKRGEYTQYF.

The genes are TRBV6-2 or TRBV6-3 and TRBJ2-2, with D maybe TRBD2 (6 bases). The CDR3 runs to 15 residues. Trimming pared 6 bases from V and 1 base from J, leaving 12 bases between. Germline V CDR1 and CDR2: MNHEY, SVGEGT. The CDR3: CASRQIGGNTGELFF. The CDR3 nucleotides are TGTGCCAGCAGACAAATCGGGGGGAACACCGGGGAGCTGTTTTTT.

Ten or more counts support this clonotype. CDR3 nucleotides: TGTGCCAGCAGCTCCGGACAGGGGACTAATGAAAAACTGTTTTTT. Protein product: CASSSGQGTNEKLFF. This rearrangement joins TRBV7-6 to TRBJ1-4; 9 bases line up with TRBD1. The V segment lost 4 bases and the J segment 2 bases; nucleotides outside the gene matches: 2. Per the germline V gene, CDR1 is SGHVS and CDR2 is FNYEAQ. CDR3 length equals 15 residues. The variable domain in full, with the rest retrieved from reference TRBV7-6 and TRBJ1-4, is GAGVSQSPRYKVTKRGQDVALRCDPISGHVSLYWYRQALGQGPEFLTYFNYEAQQDKSGLPNDRFSAERPEGSISTLTIQRTEQRDSAMYRCASSSGQGTNEKLFFGSGTQLSVL.

This clonotype has a handful of counts. V is TRBV15 and J is TRBJ1-5; D not resolved. The CDR3 covers 15 residues. Germline CDR1 is LNHNV and CDR2 is YYDKDF (reference sequence). V gave up 1 base and J gave up 3 bases, with 10 bases separating them. This CDR3 is CATSRGGPNNQPQHF. The CDR3 nucleotides read TGTGCCACCAGCAGAGGTGGACCGAACAATCAGCCCCAGCATTTT.

The sample holds a few counts of this clonotype. The chain links TRBV24-1 to TRBJ2-1; 7 nucleotides align to TRBD2. CDR1 and CDR2 from the germline V gene are KGHDR and SFDVKD. This CDR3 contains 13 residues. Trimming removed 9 bases from V and 0 bases from J; junction bases left unmatched: 1. For the CDR3, the DNA is TGTGCCACCCGCGGGAGCTCCTACAATGAGCAGTTCTTC. Translation: CATRGSSYNEQFF.

This clonotype was observed a handful of times. The gene calls are TRBV9 and TRBJ2-5, with D perhaps given as TRBD1 or TRBD2 (6 bases each). In germline, CDR1 is SGDLS, CDR2 YYNGEE. The CDR3 is 14 amino acids. Trimming took off 1 base at V and 5 bases at J, with 12 bases between the two ends. CDR3 coding DNA: TGTGCCAGCAGCGTACAAATAGGGGGGGAGACCCAGTACTTC. It codes for CASSVQIGGETQYF.

This clonotype has only a few counts. The chain has TRBV7-9 and TRBJ2-7, with no clear D. CDR3 length: 14 amino acids. Trimming stripped 5 bases from V and 2 bases from J, with 13 bases between. Germline-derived CDR1 and CDR2 are SEHNR and FQNEAQ (reference sequence). This CDR3 reads CASSHLTNTYEQYF. The CDR3 nucleotides are TGTGCCAGCAGCCACCTGACGAACACCTACGAGCAGTACTTC.

This clonotype was recorded at least ten times. The chain links TRBV3-1 to TRBJ2-3, with 8 bases matching TRBD2. The germline gives CDR1 LGHDT, CDR2 YNNKEL (reference sequence). The CDR3 consists of 12 residues. The ends lost 3 bases at V and 7 bases at J; junction bases unmatched: 0. The DNA of the CDR3 is TGTGCCAGCAGCCATAGCGGGAATACGCAGTATTTT. Translation: CASSHSGNTQYF.

This clonotype appeared a few times. V and J are TRBV10-3 and TRBJ2-3; possible D gene TRBD1, 6 bases. Trimming removed 6 bases from V and 5 bases from J, with 24 bases in between. The CDR3 runs 17 residues. Germline CDR1 is ENHRY and CDR2 is SYGVKD. CDR3 loop: CAIRDPVGTRGRDTQYF. The CDR3 DNA is TGTGCCATCAGGGACCCGGTAGGGACAAGGGGCCGAGATACGCAGTATTTT.

V and J are TRBV7-9 and TRBJ1-1; D perhaps matches TRBD1 (5 bases). Germline lookup yields CDR1 SEHNR and CDR2 FQNEAQ (reference sequence). The CDR3 totals 12 residues. V was trimmed by 5 bases and J by 8 bases, leaving 12 bases between them. CDR3 nucleotides: TGTGCCAGCAGCCAGACGGGACGGGAAGCTTTCTTT. Protein: CASSQTGREAFF. The entire variable domain, with the rest obtained from reference TRBV7-9 and TRBJ1-1, is as follows: DTGVSQNPRHKITKRGQNVTFRCDPISEHNRLYWYRQTLGQGPEFLTYFQNEAQLEKSRLLSDRFSAERPKGSFSTLEIQRTEQGDSAMYLCASSQTGREAFFGQGTRLTVV.

This clonotype was observed a few times. The chain links TRBV12-3 or TRBV12-4 to TRBJ1-1; D possibly corresponds to TRBD1 (5 bases). The ends were cut back, 4 bases at V and 1 base at J, with 13 bases in the middle. The CDR3 runs to 15 residues. The CDR3 DNA sequence: TGTGCCAGCAGTTCGCCGGCAGGGACGAACACTGAAGCTTTCTTT. Translating it yields CASSSPAGTNTEAFF.

In its sample, this clonotype was seen a few times. This chain connects TRBV7-9 to TRBJ2-1; D uncertain. Trimming took 4 bases from V and 0 from J, leaving 16 bases between them. The CDR3 runs to 17 residues. CDR1 and CDR2 from the germline V gene are SEHNR and FQNEAQ (reference sequence). This CDR3 is CASSSTQDFSSYNEQFF. CDR3 in DNA: TGTGCCAGCAGCTCTACACAAGATTTCAGCTCCTACAATGAGCAGTTCTTC.